Shown below are 2 T cell receptor beta chains from a single sample sequenced in a study of blood T cells in healthy people across ages. It was with a sample-barcoded 5' primer and a J-beta primer mix that a second PCR of roughly 7 to 12 cycles was run. TCRdb redid the calling of the 5' RACE reads with MiXCR, one entry per CDR3 protein. This table has around 1,900,000 distinct CDR3 sequences, about two fifths appearing once. Sequencing input: blood. The source is a human donor in good health.

In its sample, this clonotype was seen a few times. This chain uses TRBV4-3 with TRBJ2-4; possibly TRBD1 for D (6 bases). Near its end, the DNA agrees better with TRBJ2-7, so the J call may be wrong. Germline V gene sequence: CDR1 LGHNA, CDR2 YSLEER. The CDR3 totals 14 residues. The CDR3 loop is CASSPGAGDNEQYF. The DNA of the CDR3 is TGCGCCAGCAGCCCCGGGGCAGGGGACAACGAGCAGTACTTC.

The chain carries TRBV6-1 and TRBJ2-1; no reliable D call. V was pared by 6 bases and J by 5 bases, with 14 bases between. CDR3 length equals 14 residues. In germline, CDR1 is MNHNS, CDR2 SASEGT. The CDR3 reads CASRGSFGHNEQFF. CDR3 nucleotide sequence: TGTGCCAGCAGGGGGTCTTTTGGTCACAATGAGCAGTTCTTC.